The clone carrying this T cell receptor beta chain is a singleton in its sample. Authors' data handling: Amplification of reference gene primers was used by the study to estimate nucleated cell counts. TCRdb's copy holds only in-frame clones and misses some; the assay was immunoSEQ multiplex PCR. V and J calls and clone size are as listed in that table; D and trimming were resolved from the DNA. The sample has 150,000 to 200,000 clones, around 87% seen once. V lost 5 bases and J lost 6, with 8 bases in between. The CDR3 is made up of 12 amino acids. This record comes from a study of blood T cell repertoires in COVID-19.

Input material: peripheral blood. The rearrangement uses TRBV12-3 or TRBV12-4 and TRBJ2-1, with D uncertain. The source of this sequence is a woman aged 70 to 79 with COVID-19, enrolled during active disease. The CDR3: CASSMSGNEQFF. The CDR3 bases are TGTGCCAGCAGTATGTCGGGCAATGAGCAGTTCTTC.